The next 7 T cell receptor beta chains were all read from a single sample in a study of CD8 T cells in ankylosing spondylitis. Broader study findings: There was a TCR beta motif, made of roughly eight highly homologous variants, that appeared characteristic of ankylosing spondylitis blood.

Which antigens these TCRs recognize remains unknown. TCRdb redid the calling of the 5' RACE reads with MiXCR, one entry per CDR3 protein. The sample carries 500,000 to 650,000 distinct CDR3 sequences, roughly 5% recorded once. The sequenced material came from blood, either unsorted or a sorted T cell fraction (not recorded which). These receptors all stem from a male donor with ankylosing spondylitis.

This clonotype was counted many times. The genes are TRBV11-2 and TRBJ1-3; maybe TRBD1 (5 bases). The CDR3 loop spans 16 amino acids. With 5 bases removed from V and 4 bases from J, the gap between germline ends came to 18 bases. Germline assignment: CDR1 SGHAT and CDR2 FQNNGV. The CDR3 DNA sequence: TGTGCCAGCAGCCTCCAAAGGGGCCCGAGGGGAAACACCATATATTTT. Amino acid sequence: CASSLQRGPRGNTIYF.

The table lists this clonotype with many counts. J is TRBJ2-2 and V is TRBV12-3 or TRBV12-4, with D possibly being TRBD1 or TRBD2 (6 bases each). V lost 2 bases and J 4 bases, leaving 14 bases between the germline ends. The CDR3 is 16 residues long. The CDR3 loop reads CASSLFGGKGTGELFF. The CDR3 DNA follows: TGTGCCAGCAGTTTATTCGGGGGCAAGGGCACCGGGGAGCTGTTTTTT.

This clonotype was observed many times. The chain recombines TRBV29-1 with TRBJ2-7, with TRBD2 matching 7 bases. CDR3 length equals 14 residues. Germline CDR1 SQVTM, CDR2 ANQGSEA. V lost 2 bases and J lost 0; bases outside the gene matches: 4. The CDR3 DNA reads TGCAGCGTTGAACTAGCGGAGAGCTCCTACGAGCAGTACTTC. Translating it yields CSVELAESSYEQYF.

This clonotype was seen at least ten times. The rearrangement joins TRBV29-1 to TRBJ2-3; tentative D call: TRBD1 (7 bases). The CDR3 runs to 12 residues. Trimming shortened V by 5 bases and J by 6 bases, and 12 bases separated the two germline ends. Germline V gene sequence: CDR1 SQVTM, CDR2 ANQGSEA. Here the CDR3 reads CSVRAGGDTQYF. DNA of the CDR3: TGCAGCGTTCGGGCAGGGGGGGATACGCAGTATTTT.

V is TRBV10-3 and J is TRBJ2-1, with 8 positions matching TRBD2. There are 14 residues in the CDR3. V was clipped by 6 bases and J by 7 bases; unmatched bases: 8. CDR1 and CDR2 (germline): ENHRY, SYGVKD. The CDR3 region has the DNA TGTGCCATCAGCTGGGAGGCTAGCGGGAATGAGCAGTTCTTC. Translating gives CAISWEASGNEQFF.

This clonotype was seen at least ten times. The chain has TRBV6-1 and TRBJ2-3; no reliable D call. V was shortened by 6 bases and J by 0 bases, with 10 bases between the two germline ends. This CDR3 region has 14 residues. The germline gives CDR1 MNHNS, CDR2 SASEGT. The chain's CDR3 is CASRPRRSTDTQYF. The CDR3 bases are TGTGCCAGCAGACCCCGTCGTAGCACAGATACGCAGTATTTT.

This clonotype was seen ten or more times. The V and J genes are TRBV6-6 and TRBJ2-2; the match to TRBD1 covers 7 bases. CDR3 length equals 13 residues. Germline loops: CDR1 MNHNY, CDR2 SVGAGI (reference sequence). Germline trimming cut 2 bases from V and 7 bases from J; bases unmatched to any gene: 1. CDR3 coding DNA: TGTGCCAGCAGTTACCGACAGGGCGGGGAGCTGTTTTTT. It translates to CASSYRQGGELFF.